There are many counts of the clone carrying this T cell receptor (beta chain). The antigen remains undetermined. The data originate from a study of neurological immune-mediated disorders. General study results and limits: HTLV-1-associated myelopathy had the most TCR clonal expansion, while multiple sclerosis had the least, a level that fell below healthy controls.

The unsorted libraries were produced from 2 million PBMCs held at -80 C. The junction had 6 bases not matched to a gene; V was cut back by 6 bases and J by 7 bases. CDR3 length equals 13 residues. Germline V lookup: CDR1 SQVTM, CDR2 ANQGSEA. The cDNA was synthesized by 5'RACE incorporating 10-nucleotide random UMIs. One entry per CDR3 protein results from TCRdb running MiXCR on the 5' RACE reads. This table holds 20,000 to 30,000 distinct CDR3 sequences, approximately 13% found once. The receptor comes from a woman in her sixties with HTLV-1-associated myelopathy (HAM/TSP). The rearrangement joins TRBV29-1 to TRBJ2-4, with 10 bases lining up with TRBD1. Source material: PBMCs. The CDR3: CSVMGQGRNIQYF. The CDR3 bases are TGCAGCGTCATGGGACAGGGGCGGAACATTCAGTACTTC.